This T cell receptor (beta chain) was retrieved from a study of blood T cell repertoires in COVID-19. Measured with immunoSEQ multiplex PCR; TCRdb has only the in-frame clones, and not every one. The repertoire holds some 240,000 clones, with 80% to 90% as singletons. Germline trimming cut 4 bases from V and 10 bases from J; bases unmatched to any gene: 11. The germline V gene encodes CDR1 MNHEY and CDR2 SVGAGI. The CDR3 runs to 14 residues. This sequence joins TRBV6-5 and TRBJ1-1; 8 positions match TRBD1. The receptor comes from an older woman with COVID-19, enrolled during active disease. Sample: peripheral blood. Here the CDR3 DNA reads TGTGCCAGCAGTTGGTCCCGGGACAGGAGGGGAGCTTTCTTT. Translated: CASSWSRDRRGAFF.